One and the same sample provided the 7 T cell receptor beta chains below, sequenced in a study of blood T cell repertoires in COVID-19. The data were produced by immunoSEQ multiplex PCR, yet TCRdb's version contains in-frame clones alone and is incomplete. Of some 490,000 clones listed, around 85% are singletons. The specimen sequenced was PBMCs or T cells enriched from blood (not recorded which). Receptor source: a woman in her fifties or sixties who had recovered from COVID-19.

V usage is TRBV2 and J usage is TRBJ2-3; TRBD1 aligns across 11 bases. The J segment lost 6 bases and the V segment lost 9 bases, leaving 14 bases of the junction unmatched. This CDR3 is 16 amino acids long. Germline assignment: CDR1 SNHLY and CDR2 FYNNEI. The chain's CDR3 is CARRPGQGAIGDTQYF. Written as DNA, the CDR3 is TGTGCCAGGAGGCCTGGACAGGGGGCTATAGGGGATACGCAGTATTTT.

The V and J genes are TRBV29-1 and TRBJ2-7; TRBD1 aligns across 8 bases. J lost 4 bases, V lost 1 base, and 9 bases had no gene match. CDR1 is SQVTM and CDR2 is ANQGSEA in the germline V gene. CDR3 size: 15 residues. This CDR3 is CSVEAGQGARYEQYF. In nucleotides, the CDR3 is TGCAGCGTTGAAGCCGGACAGGGAGCCCGTTACGAGCAGTACTTC.

The V gene is TRBV19, the J gene TRBJ1-5; D ambiguous. The V gene's germline CDR1 is LNHDA and CDR2 SQIVND (reference sequence). The CDR3 loop spans 12 amino acids. The V end was cut by 7 bases, the J end by 6 bases, with 10 bases between. This CDR3 reads CASMRGSQPQHF. CDR3 sequence (DNA): TGTGCCAGTATGCGGGGTAGTCAGCCCCAGCATTTT.

In DNA form, the CDR3 reads TGTGCCACCCATACCCGCCGGACAGGGGGAGAGACCCAGTACTTC. Encoded protein: CATHTRRTGGETQYF. This chain connects TRBV28 to TRBJ2-5; 10 bases line up with TRBD1. Germline V gene sequence: CDR1 MDHEN, CDR2 SYDVKM. The CDR3 length is 15 residues. V dropped 10 bases and J dropped 4; count of bases not matched to a gene: 12.

The chain couples TRBV20-1 to TRBJ2-3; 8 bases line up with TRBD2. The V and J ends lost 3 bases and 1 base, in that order; junction bases with no gene match: 6. Looked up from germline, CDR1 is DFQATT and CDR2 is SNEGSKA (reference sequence). CDR3 length equals 15 residues. CDR3 sequence reads: CSASLGGAGTDTQYF. The CDR3 nucleotides are TGCAGTGCTAGTCTCGGGGGGGCCGGCACAGATACGCAGTATTTT.

The chain employs TRBV7-7 and TRBJ1-4; the D is unclear. V lost 5 bases to trimming and J lost 6 bases, with 10 bases between them. The CDR3 extends over 13 amino acids. Germline V CDR1 and CDR2: SSHAT, FNYEAQ (reference sequence). In nucleotides, the CDR3 is TGTGCCAGCAGCCCGAAAGGAGATGAAAAACTGTTTTTT. This translates into CASSPKGDEKLFF.

This rearrangement joins TRBV27 to TRBJ2-1; D ambiguous. Germline values: CDR1 MNHEY, CDR2 SMNVEV (reference sequence). V was pared by 2 bases and J by 0 bases, with 8 bases between. The CDR3 sequence is 15 residues long. The CDR3 region is CASSLSVGSYNEQFF. DNA for the CDR3: TGTGCCAGCAGTTTAAGCGTGGGCTCCTACAATGAGCAGTTCTTC.